Listed here is a single T cell receptor (beta chain). This clonotype was detected many times. The antigen it recognizes is unknown. Base qualities are not at hand, and no much larger clone is one base apart. Receptor libraries were prepared by 5' RACE. Sequencing relied on an Illumina HiSeq 2500. A second 7 to 11 cycle PCR used a sample-barcoded 5' primer and a J-beta primer mix. A unique molecular identifier was introduced onto each TCR beta cDNA molecule by a template-switch 5' adaptor carrying 12 random nucleotides. Each sample yielded at least 2.5 million CDR3-containing paired-end reads. First-strand cDNA synthesis was performed from all RNA using the Mint cDNA synthesis kit, with priming by a TRBC-specific oligonucleotide. Following uracil-DNA glycosylase treatment, a first 18-cycle PCR with universal primers M1SS and BC2_uni_R was performed on all cDNA. The study's processing was this. Normalization of each sample was performed by random selection of 1 million high-quality reads, each carrying a distinct molecular identifier. Reads with shared molecular identifiers were discarded instead of being binned into consensus sequences. MiTCR, set to a Q25 quality threshold and the strictest error-elimination algorithm, was used for CDR3 identification, clonotype clustering and error correction. Lower-bound total TCR beta diversity was estimated with a nonparametric unseen species model using Euler transformation. In TCRdb, the public reads were trimmed at Q25 with fastp and aligned with MiXCR, with productive beta chains retained. Rows are combined by CDR3 protein, so each entry shows the most common genes and DNA. These V and J calls are TCRdb output, not the study's own analysis. The sample profile shows hundreds of thousands of distinct CDR3 sequences; more than 25% of them were found once. Together, the top ten hold approximately 15% of the sample.

The source of the sample is a study of blood T cells in healthy people across ages (dated by TCRdb to about 2015). Regarding the research as a whole: Template switching captured roughly one uniquely barcoded TCR beta cDNA molecule per two T cells in model experiments. To avoid experimental bias, donors of different ages were distributed randomly across sequencing lanes. Four age groups were formed from the donors: young (average about 15 years), middle-aged (approximately 39), aged (approximately 60) and long-lived (about 80). The study analyzed two additional independent replicas of 1 million unique cDNA reads from the same blood draw for two donors, one aged 18 to 30 and one aged 80 or older. Age-related changes in TCR beta repertoire diversity were measured in the study by deep sequencing normalized with unique cDNA molecular identifiers. The investigation overall reported the following: Estimates of total diversity based on one million sequenced T cells were considered lower bounds and underestimates. Compared with the aged group, the long-lived group had more naive CD4+ T cells, fewer expanded clones and increased TCR diversity, suggesting age selection. Because donor CMV infection status was unknown, age-related changes in expanded clonotypes were potentially confounded. A strong correlation was found between observed TCR beta diversity and the percentage of naive T cells measured by flow cytometry. Since profiling was done on bulk unsorted PBMCs, naive and antigen-experienced compartments could not be conclusively compared. As age increased, observed TCR beta diversity per million T cells dropped in a roughly linear way, and a significant reduction was already evident by age approximately 40.

Measured from the cysteine to the phenylalanine, the CDR3 is 14 residues long. Only the CDR3 portion is preserved as DNA: 42 bases, with reading frame beginning at the first base. V drops 3 bases and J drops 2 bases, leaving 11 bases in between. For CDR1 and CDR2, the germline V gene lists KGHSH and LQKENI. The donors were roughly 38 Caucasian individuals from Russia, aged roughly 6 to 90 years, who were systemically healthy. Around 10 milliliters of peripheral blood were collected from each donor into EDTA-treated Vacutainer tubes. Ficoll-Paque density-gradient centrifugation was used to isolate PBMCs, with at least 6 million obtained per sample. Total RNA, at least 5 micrograms per sample, was extracted from PBMCs with Trizol reagent. The percentages of naive CD45RAhigh/CD27high T cells were determined by flow cytometry on a PBMC aliquot from every donor.

This sequence uses TRBV18 and TRBJ2-7, with no D gene named confidently. Sample: blood. The TCR sequence derives from a woman of 80 years or more in good health. In nucleotide form, the sequence is TGTGCCAGCTCACCGCTACCGGGTCCCTACGAGCAGTACTTC. Its product reads: CASSPLPGPYEQYF.